The 19 T cell receptor beta chains below come from one sample, sequenced in a study of Graves' ophthalmopathy and Graves' hyperthyroidism. The authors amplified TCR beta CDR3 regions from RNA transcripts. The first-round RT-PCR employed HTBI primers together with the Qiagen OneStep RT-PCR kit. A multiplex PCR was then performed as the second round. A single record per CDR3 protein comes from TCRdb applying MiXCR to the multiplex PCR reads. This table holds some 520,000 distinct CDR3 sequences, about an eighth found once. What was sequenced was blood. All receptors come from a young woman with Graves' ophthalmopathy.

The V call is TRBV14, the J call TRBJ2-7; TRBD1 might be the D (5 bases). CDR1 and CDR2 from the germline V gene are SGHDN and FVKESK. The CDR3 has 16 residues. V was shortened by 5 bases and J by 0 bases, with 17 bases between the two germline ends. This CDR3 is CASSSQWGENSYEQYF. In nucleotides, the CDR3 is TGTGCCAGCAGCTCCCAGTGGGGCGAAAACTCCTACGAGCAGTACTTC.

This clonotype occurred many times. The J gene is TRBJ2-2, the V gene TRBV7-2; the match to TRBD2 covers 7 bases. The CDR3 contains 17 residues. V lost 0 bases and J lost 5; bases outside the gene matches: 9. In germline, CDR1 is SGHTA, CDR2 FQGNSA. This chain's CDR3 is CASSLAPSGAITGELFF. The CDR3 nucleotides are TGTGCCAGCAGCTTAGCTCCTAGCGGCGCAATTACCGGGGAGCTGTTTTTT.

This clonotype was seen only a few times. This chain uses TRBV5-1 with TRBJ2-5; 7 bases align to TRBD1. CDR1 is SGHRS and CDR2 is YFSETQ in the germline V gene. The CDR3 covers 18 residues. Trimming removed 5 bases from V and 2 bases from J; junction bases left unmatched: 18. CDR3 protein: CASRKGTVGPLGQETQYF. CDR3 DNA: TGCGCCAGCAGAAAAGGGACAGTTGGCCCGTTGGGGCAAGAGACCCAGTACTTC.

This clonotype occurred many times. The chain combines TRBV12-5 with TRBJ1-5; D gene ambiguous. V was clipped by 3 bases and J by 9 bases, with 9 bases between them. The CDR3 is 12 amino acids. CDR1 is LGHNT, CDR2 FRNRAP, per germline. This CDR3 is CASGLLGSPQHF. The CDR3 coding sequence is TGTGCTAGTGGTTTATTGGGGTCGCCCCAGCATTTT.

This clonotype was observed many times. This chain links TRBV27 with TRBJ1-6; D not resolved. Trimming removed 3 bases at V and 8 bases at J, with 5 bases between. Per germline, CDR1 MNHEY and CDR2 SMNVEV (reference sequence). The CDR3 covers 12 residues. In DNA form, the CDR3 reads TGTGCCAGCAGTTTGGGTGATTCACCCCTCCACTTT. This translates into CASSLGDSPLHF.

The chain links TRBV9 to TRBJ2-7; 8 nucleotides agree with TRBD2. This CDR3 has 15 amino acids. CDR1 and CDR2 (germline): SGDLS, YYNGEE. Unmatched junction bases numbered 10, after V lost 5 bases and J lost 3 bases. This chain's CDR3 is CASSAGLGTSYEQYF. In DNA, the CDR3 is TGTGCCAGCAGTGCGGGCCTTGGGACTAGCTACGAGCAGTACTTC.

This clonotype was detected ten times or more. A much larger clonotype is one base distant, so this may be a read error. This chain links TRBV28 with TRBJ1-2; D ambiguous. Germline CDR1 reads MDHEN; CDR2 reads SYDVKM. Trimming removed 11 bases at V and 4 bases at J, with 23 bases between. The CDR3 consists of 15 residues. The CDR3, as DNA: TGTGCCGCCCAGAAAGCGGGATCTAACTCCTATGGCTACACCTTC. As protein: CAAQKAGSNSYGYTF.

With respect to this clonotype: One end of the junction does not line up with germline, which may come from a read error. This chain uses TRBV2 with TRBJ1-1; no firm D call. Germline CDR1 is SNHLY and CDR2 is FYNNEI. The CDR3 has 13 residues. The CDR3 sequence is CVSSSDGNTKAFF. CDR3 nucleotide sequence: TGTGTCAGCAGTTCGGACGGGAACACTAAAGCTTTCTTT.

A few counts support this clonotype. This sequence joins TRBV11-2 and TRBJ2-7, with TRBD2 matching 12 bases. With 4 bases clipped from V and 7 bases from J, the junction kept 5 bases outside the gene matches. Germline CDR1 is SGHAT and CDR2 is FQNNGV. The CDR3 runs 14 residues. CDR3 DNA sequence: TGTGCCAGCAGCTCGACTAGCGGGGGTTCGGAGCAGTACTTC. Translation gives CASSSTSGGSEQYF.

This clonotype was counted at least ten times. V gene TRBV12-3 or TRBV12-4 combines with J gene TRBJ2-5; D ambiguous. This CDR3 has 14 residues. V was shortened by 10 bases and J by 1 base, with 16 bases between the two germline ends. CDR3 loop: CAITTPGPQETQYF. The CDR3 DNA reads as TGTGCCATTACGACCCCCGGGCCCCAAGAGACCCAGTACTTC.

This clonotype was observed at least ten times. The chain is built from TRBV30 and TRBJ2-2; the match to TRBD2 covers 8 bases. Losses at the gene ends were 0 bases for V and 7 bases for J; bases not matched to a gene: 4. CDR3 length equals 14 residues. CDR1 is GTSNPN, CDR2 SVGIG, per germline (reference sequence). The CDR3 region has the DNA TGTGCCTGGAGTGTTTTAGCGGGGAACGGGGAGCTGTTTTTT. Translation gives CAWSVLAGNGELFF.

This clonotype was observed at least ten times. The V and J genes are TRBV28 and TRBJ1-5, with a possible D match to TRBD1 (5 bases). V lost 4 bases and J 2 bases, leaving 12 bases between the germline ends. The CDR3 has 15 amino acids. CDR1 and CDR2 from the germline V gene are MDHEN and SYDVKM. The CDR3 DNA is TGTGCCAGCAGTTGGGGGACGGGACGCAATCAGCCCCAGCATTTT. This sequence encodes CASSWGTGRNQPQHF.

At least ten counts were recorded for this clonotype. This chain joins TRBV12-3 or TRBV12-4 and TRBJ1-2, with D unclear. There are 14 residues in the CDR3. V dropped 2 bases and J dropped 4 bases, with 11 bases sitting between them. CDR3 sequence (DNA): TGTGCCAGCAGTTTATTTGATGAGAGCTATGGCTACACCTTC. Its protein is CASSLFDESYGYTF.

The CDR3 nucleotides read TGTGCCTGGTCCAGGGGGCTGGGCACTGAAGCTTTCTTT. Amino acid sequence: CAWSRGLGTEAFF. V usage is TRBV30 and J usage is TRBJ1-1; TRBD1 aligns across 8 bases. V lost 5 bases and J lost 4; bases outside the gene matches: 6. Germline V gene sequence: CDR1 GTSNPN, CDR2 SVGIG (reference sequence). The CDR3 covers 13 residues.

This clonotype has at least ten counts. This sequence joins TRBV7-9 and TRBJ2-7; D may be TRBD1 or TRBD2 (5 bases each). V lost 5 bases and J lost 6, with 14 bases in between. The CDR3 runs 13 residues. Germline V gives CDR1 SEHNR, CDR2 FQNEAQ (reference sequence). The CDR3 DNA follows: TGTGCCAGCAGCCTCTCGCATGGGGGCGAGCAGTACTTC. This codes for CASSLSHGGEQYF.

This clonotype came up many times. The gene calls are TRBV14 and TRBJ2-7; 7 bases match TRBD1. From germline, CDR1 is SGHDN and CDR2 FVKESK. Trimming removed 4 bases from V and 2 bases from J; junction bases left unmatched: 14. This CDR3 contains 17 residues. The CDR3 sequence is CASSPTSILDRTYEQYF. The CDR3, as DNA: TGTGCCAGCAGCCCTACTTCAATCCTGGACAGGACCTACGAGCAGTACTTC.

This clonotype was observed at least ten times. The V and J genes are TRBV6-1 and TRBJ1-2; TRBD1 aligns across 8 bases. V shed 5 bases, J shed 7 bases, and the junction held 6 bases outside the gene matches. Germline V gene lookup returns CDR1 MNHNS and CDR2 SASEGT. The CDR3 has 13 amino acids. In nucleotides, the CDR3 is TGTGCCAGCAGTCGGACAGGGTTCTCTGGCTACACCTTC. Protein: CASSRTGFSGYTF.

This clonotype was detected many times. The chain couples TRBV20-1 to TRBJ2-7; D is tentatively TRBD1 or TRBD2 (5 bases each). CDR1 is DFQATT, CDR2 SNEGSKA, per germline (reference sequence). V shed 3 bases and J shed 0 bases, with 12 bases lying between them. The CDR3 has 14 residues. This CDR3 reads CSASQGDPSYEQYF. CDR3 bases: TGCAGTGCTAGTCAGGGAGACCCCTCCTACGAGCAGTACTTC.

This clonotype was found many times. The chain is built from TRBV12-3 or TRBV12-4 and TRBJ2-7; D might be TRBD2 (7 bases). V lost 5 bases and J lost 0, with 14 bases in between. This CDR3 is built from 15 residues. The CDR3 DNA is TGTGCCAGCAGTGTCCGGGGGGCTAGCTCCTACGAGCAGTACTTC. Residues: CASSVRGASSYEQYF.